This T cell receptor (beta chain) was sequenced in a study of CD8+ T cells in alopecia areata. For the study at large: The drug, oral tofacitinib, was given to treated patients at 5 to 10 mg twice daily.

In the case of this clone: Its antigen is as yet unknown.

Sequencing relied on a cDNA template that was reverse transcribed from extracted RNA. TCRdb's copy holds only in-frame clones and misses some; the assay was immunoSEQ multiplex PCR. The table has roughly 200,000 clones, over 55% seen once. The germline CDR1 and CDR2 sequences are GTSNPN and SVGIG (reference sequence). The CDR3 contains 13 residues. Trimming left V 0 bases short and J 4 bases short, with 9 bases between. Researchers took lesional scalp punch biopsies and peripheral blood from people who were alopecia areata patients. Overall study findings and caveats: Sequence data from scalp samples additionally include resident alphabeta T cells of normal skin. Lesional scalp, notably in alopecia totalis/universalis, had clonality above that of normal scalp.

The receptor's source is a human donor with alopecia areata. This chain connects TRBV30 to TRBJ1-2; D unclear. Sequenced material: CD4+ T cells sorted from blood, taken at week 0. CDR3 bases: TGTGCCTGGAGTGTTAGGAACAGCTATGGCTACACCTTC. It yields the protein CAWSVRNSYGYTF.